Below are 9 T cell receptor beta chains sequenced from a single sample in a study of graft-versus-host responses after intestinal transplantation. Data came from immunoSEQ multiplex PCR; TCRdb stores just in-frame clones and leaves some out. The sample carries about 39,000 clones, approximately 93% recorded once. The sequencing here drew on PBMCs, taken less than 750 days after intestinal transplantation. The receptors were sampled from a human patient who received an intestinal transplant, so some T cells may come from the graft donor.

The table lists this clone with a count of one. The chain uses TRBV7-3 and TRBJ2-3; 9 nucleotides align to TRBD1. V shed 4 bases and J 10 bases; nucleotides not matched to a gene: 9. CDR3 size: 14 residues. The germline gives CDR1 SGHTA, CDR2 FQGTGA. The CDR3 nucleotides read TGTGCCAGCAGCTATGACAGGGGGGGACATCCGCAGTATTTT. This translates into CASSYDRGGHPQYF.

This chain connects TRBV6-5 to TRBJ2-3; 12 bases line up with TRBD2. After removal of 4 bases from V and 2 bases from J, the junction contained 4 bases not matched to a gene. The CDR3 length is 16 residues. Germline CDR1 reads MNHEY; CDR2 reads SVGAGI. The CDR3 sequence: CASSWTSGIITDTQYF. CDR3 nucleotide sequence: TGTGCCAGCAGTTGGACTAGCGGGATAATCACAGATACGCAGTATTTT.

V is TRBV12-5 and J is TRBJ2-1, with TRBD2 matching over 11 bases. From germline, CDR1 is LGHNT and CDR2 FRNRAP. The CDR3 is made up of 18 amino acids. Losses at the gene ends were 6 bases for V and 0 bases for J; bases not matched to a gene: 10. CDR3 sequence (DNA): TGTGCTAGTGGCCCGGGGACTAGCGGCTTAAGCTCCTACAATGAGCAGTTCTTC. This codes for CASGPGTSGLSSYNEQFF.

In its sample, this clone was seen a few times. CDR3 region: CASSLQGVGQPQHF. The DNA for the CDR3 is TGTGCCAGCAGCTTACAGGGGGTGGGTCAGCCCCAGCATTTT. The chain carries TRBV5-4 and TRBJ1-5, with 8 positions matching TRBD1. The germline gives CDR1 SGHNT, CDR2 YYREEE (reference sequence). With V trimmed by 2 bases and J by 6 bases, 4 bases remained unmatched. This CDR3 has 14 amino acids.

V is TRBV18 and J is TRBJ1-1; D is unresolved. V lost 3 bases and J lost 9, with 11 bases in between. Germline CDR1 and CDR2: KGHSH and LQKENI. There are 12 residues in the CDR3. This CDR3 reads CASSPGRSQAFF. CDR3 DNA sequence: TGTGCCAGCTCACCCGGGCGGAGTCAAGCTTTCTTT. The variable domain in full, with the rest retrieved from reference TRBV18 and TRBJ1-1, is NAGVMQNPRHLVRRRGQEARLRCSPMKGHSHVYWYRQLPEEGLKFMVYLQKENIIDESGMPKERFSAEFPKEGPSILRIQQVVRGDSAAYFCASSPGRSQAFFGQGTRLTVV.

This clone was observed a few times. This chain uses TRBV18 with TRBJ2-1; D gene unclear. This CDR3 is 16 amino acids long. Germline CDR1 reads KGHSH; CDR2 reads LQKENI. Trimming removed 3 bases from V and 3 bases from J, with 15 bases in between. In DNA form, the CDR3 reads TGTGCCAGCTCACCCCCCGGAGTGTTGGGCTACAATGAGCAGTTCTTC. It is translated as CASSPPGVLGYNEQFF.

This clone turned up a few times. The chain combines TRBV15 with TRBJ2-1; D may be TRBD1 (6 bases). The V and J ends lost 5 bases and 9 bases respectively, with 26 bases between them. The germline gives CDR1 LNHNV, CDR2 YYDKDF (reference sequence). The CDR3 loop spans 17 amino acids. The CDR3 DNA follows: TGTGCCACCAGCCCATGGCCAGGGACAAGCGACGACACTGAGCAGTTCTTC. It codes for CATSPWPGTSDDTEQFF.

This chain connects TRBV28 to TRBJ2-7; 7 bases line up with TRBD1. V was pared by 1 base and J by 5 bases, with 8 bases of the junction left unmatched. The CDR3 spans 15 residues. Per germline, CDR1 MDHEN and CDR2 SYDVKM. The CDR3 spells CASSLLSTGRNEQYF. The DNA for the CDR3 is TGTGCCAGCAGTTTATTATCGACAGGGAGAAACGAGCAGTACTTC. The entire variable domain, with the rest obtained from reference TRBV28 and TRBJ2-7, is as follows: DVKVTQSSRYLVKRTGEKVFLECVQDMDHENMFWYRQDPGLGLRLIYFSYDVKMKEKGDIPEGYSVSREKKERFSLILESASTNQTSMYLCASSLLSTGRNEQYFGPGTRLTVT.

This rearrangement joins TRBV15 to TRBJ1-2; no reliable D call. Germline-derived CDR1 and CDR2 are LNHNV and YYDKDF (reference sequence). V was shortened by 0 bases and J by 8 bases, with 13 bases between the two germline ends. The CDR3 has 14 amino acids. CDR3 region: CATSRDYEAGGYTF. The DNA of the CDR3 is TGTGCCACCAGCAGAGATTATGAGGCTGGAGGCTACACCTTC. Drawing the rest from reference TRBV15 and TRBJ1-2, the complete variable domain is DAMVIQNPRYQVTQFGKPVTLSCSQTLNHNVMYWYQQKSSQAPKLLFHYYDKDFNNEADTPDNFQSRRPNTSFCFLDIRSPGLGDTAMYLCATSRDYEAGGYTFGSGTRLTVV.